The 4 T cell receptor beta chains reported below all come from one sample, sequenced in a study of beta chain features in type 1 diabetes. Of the isolated RNA, all was reverse transcribed, and so the sequenced material was expressed TCRB transcripts. Here immunoSEQ multiplex PCR was the method, and the copy in TCRdb shows in-frame clones only, minus some. The data show 300,000 to 350,000 clones, 14% seen once. Source material: central memory CD4+ T cells from blood. Receptor source: a man under 40 in good health.

The chain links TRBV11-3 to TRBJ2-5, with D tentatively TRBD1 or TRBD2 (5 bases each). Trimming pared 3 bases from V and 7 bases from J, leaving 12 bases between. Germline V gene lookup returns CDR1 SGHNT and CDR2 YENEEA. This CDR3 is built from 13 residues. In DNA form, the CDR3 reads TGTGCCAGCAGCTTTGGGGGAGTTGGGACCCAGTACTTC. Translation gives CASSFGGVGTQYF.

The chain combines TRBV5-1 with TRBJ2-5, with TRBD2 identical over 13 bases. CDR3 length: 15 residues. The germline V gene encodes CDR1 SGHRS and CDR2 YFSETQ. The J segment lost 3 bases and the V segment lost 4 bases, leaving 3 bases of the junction unmatched. CDR3 amino acids: CASSRGLAGEETQYF. The CDR3 nucleotides are TGCGCCAGCAGCCGCGGACTAGCGGGAGAAGAGACCCAGTACTTC.

The chain links TRBV5-4 to TRBJ2-1; TRBD1 matches 8 bases. The CDR3 spans 16 residues. The germline CDR1 and CDR2 sequences are SGHNT and YYREEE (reference sequence). The junction had 2 bases not matched to a gene; V was cut back by 0 bases and J by 0 bases. CDR3 amino acids: CASSLAGGRSYNEQFF. In DNA form, the CDR3 reads TGTGCCAGCAGCTTGGCAGGGGGCCGCTCCTACAATGAGCAGTTCTTC.

This clone was seen a few times. The chain carries TRBV18 and TRBJ1-1; the D gene is possibly TRBD1 (6 bases). The CDR3 runs 13 residues. Germline CDR1 KGHSH, CDR2 LQKENI. V was pared by 10 bases and J by 1 base, with 13 bases between. CDR3 in amino acids: CATSGQENTEAFF. DNA for the CDR3: TGTGCCACCTCGGGACAAGAGAACACTGAAGCTTTCTTT.